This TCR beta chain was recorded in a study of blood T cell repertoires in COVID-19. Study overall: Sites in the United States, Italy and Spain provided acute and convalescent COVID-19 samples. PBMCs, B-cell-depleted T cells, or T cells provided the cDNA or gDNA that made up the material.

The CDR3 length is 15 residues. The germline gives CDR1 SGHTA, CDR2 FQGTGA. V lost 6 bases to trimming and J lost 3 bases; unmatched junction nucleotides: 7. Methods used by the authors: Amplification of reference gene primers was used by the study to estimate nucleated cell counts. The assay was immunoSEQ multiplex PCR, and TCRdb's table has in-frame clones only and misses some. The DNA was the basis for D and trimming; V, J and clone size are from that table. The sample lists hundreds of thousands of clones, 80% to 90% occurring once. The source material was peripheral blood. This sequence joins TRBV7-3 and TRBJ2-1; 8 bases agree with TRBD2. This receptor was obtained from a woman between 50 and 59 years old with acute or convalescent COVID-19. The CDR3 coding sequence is TGTGCCAGCAGGCCGACGGGGGGGAACTACAATGAGCAGTTCTTC. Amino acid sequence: CASRPTGGNYNEQFF.